This record covers a single T cell receptor beta chain. What it recognizes is unknown. This entry comes from a study of naive CD8 T cells in extremely preterm neonates. Whole-study results and caveats: Preterm infants showed shorter CDR3s, fewer N additions and less trimming than older groups.

This CDR3 region has 16 residues. The ends lost 0 bases at V and 5 bases at J; junction bases unmatched: 3. From germline, CDR1 is SEHNR and CDR2 FQNEAQ (reference sequence). Samples were taken at extremely preterm deliveries at roughly 23-28 weeks of gestation. Sorted naive CD8+ T cell numbers ranged ~19,000 to ~100,000. This table comes from immunoSEQ multiplex PCR, and its TCRdb copy is limited to in-frame clones, with some not included. This sample has tens of thousands of clones, with approximately 89% found just once. This clonotype was obtained from a boy who was born preterm. Sequenced sample: naive CD8+ T cells from cord blood. The V call is TRBV7-9, the J call TRBJ1-6; 8 bases align to TRBD1. CDR3 sequence (DNA): TGTGCCAGCAGCTTAGCGCTCAGGGGGCATAATTCACCCCTCCACTTT. Its protein is CASSLALRGHNSPLHF.